The 25 T cell receptor beta chains listed next were all sequenced from one sample in a study of cytomegalovirus exposure and HLA in healthy donors (dated by TCRdb to about 2017). The library was made by the immunoSEQ multiplex PCR assay. A mixture of 60 forward primers for TCR Vbeta segments and 13 reverse primers for TCR Jbeta segments was used in the multiplex PCR. TCRdb limited this immuneACCESS table to in-frame rearrangements with V and J called. A share of clones is missing; checked studies link under half to unresolved V genes, and the rest is unexplained. The sample table lists approximately 180,000 clones, roughly three quarters of them with a count of one. The top ten constitute 1.6% of the sample. The sequenced sample was PBMCs. These receptors were collected from a woman aged 45-60 years in good health and CMV-seronegative.

A remark on this clone: The junction shows a germline mismatch at one end, possibly a read error. The rearrangement links TRBV6-1 to TRBJ1-6; TRBD1 agrees at 7 bases. Germline CDR1 reads MNHNS; CDR2 reads SASEGT. The CDR3 length is 16 residues. CDR3: CASSDVDRYYHSPLHF. Written as DNA, the CDR3 is TGTGCCAGCAGTGATGTGGACAGGTACTATCATTCACCCCTCCACTTT.

The rearrangement uses TRBV5-4 and TRBJ1-1; 8 nucleotides align to TRBD1. Germline CDR1 reads SGHNT; CDR2 reads YYREEE (reference sequence). With 4 bases clipped from V and 5 bases from J, the junction kept 7 bases outside the gene matches. The CDR3 is 14 amino acids. CDR3 DNA sequence: TGTGCCAGCAGCACCGGGACAGGCGGGACTGAAGCTTTCTTT. This sequence encodes CASSTGTGGTEAFF. Complete variable domain (other parts from reference TRBV5-4 and TRBJ1-1): ETGVTQSPTHLIKTRGQQVTLRCSSQSGHNTVSWYQQALGQGPQFIFQYYREEENGRGNFPPRFSGLQFPNYSSELNVNALELDDSALYLCASSTGTGGTEAFFGQGTRLTVV.

V and J are TRBV7-2 and TRBJ2-1; the D gene is possibly TRBD2 (6 bases). Germline-derived CDR1 and CDR2 are SGHTA and FQGNSA. The V gene lost 6 bases and the J gene lost 9 bases, with 18 bases spanning the gap. The CDR3 contains 14 residues. The chain's CDR3 is CASRGGGMLGEQFF. The CDR3 DNA is TGTGCCAGCAGGGGAGGAGGGATGTTGGGTGAGCAGTTCTTC. The full variable domain, completed using reference TRBV7-2 and TRBJ2-1, is GAGVSQSPSNKVTEKGKDVELRCDPISGHTALYWYRQSLGQGLEFLIYFQGNSAPDKSGLPSDRFSAERTGGSVSTLTIQRTQQEDSAVYLCASRGGGMLGEQFFGPGTRLTVL.

V is TRBV28 and J is TRBJ2-5, with D maybe TRBD1 (5 bases). Germline lookup yields CDR1 MDHEN and CDR2 SYDVKM. V lost 1 base, J lost 2 bases, and 5 bases lay in between. This CDR3 comprises 13 residues. In nucleotides, the CDR3 is TGTGCCAGCAGTTTATACAGGCAAGAGACCCAGTACTTC. It codes for CASSLYRQETQYF.

The chain carries TRBV6-4 and TRBJ1-1; D not certain. CDR1 MRHNA and CDR2 SNTAGT come from the germline V gene. Trimming took 0 bases from V and 1 from J, leaving 9 bases between them. This CDR3 is built from 15 residues. CDR3 sequence (DNA): TGTGCCAGCAGTGACTCTCCGGGAGCGAACACTGAAGCTTTCTTT. It encodes CASSDSPGANTEAFF.

Of note for this clone: Sequence at one end of the junction differs from germline and may be a read error. The CDR3 spells CASTLTGDNSPLHF. The CDR3 DNA follows: TGTGCCAGCACCTTAACAGGGGATAATTCACCCCTCCACTTT. This sequence joins TRBV7-9 and TRBJ1-6; 7 bases are a match to TRBD1. The CDR3 is 14 residues long. The germline V gene encodes CDR1 SEHNR and CDR2 FQNEAQ (reference sequence).

The rearrangement uses TRBV5-4 and TRBJ2-7; maybe TRBD1 (6 bases). Germline V CDR1 and CDR2: SGHNT, YYREEE (reference sequence). The CDR3 extends over 15 amino acids. Trimming stripped 1 base from V and 1 base from J, with 12 bases between. For the CDR3, the DNA is TGTGCCAGCAGCTTGCATGTGACAGGATCCTACGAGCAGTACTTC. As protein: CASSLHVTGSYEQYF. The entire variable domain, with the rest obtained from reference TRBV5-4 and TRBJ2-7, is as follows: ETGVTQSPTHLIKTRGQQVTLRCSSQSGHNTVSWYQQALGQGPQFIFQYYREEENGRGNFPPRFSGLQFPNYSSELNVNALELDDSALYLCASSLHVTGSYEQYFGPGTRLTVT.

The gene calls are TRBV5-1 and TRBJ2-5; 8 nucleotides line up with TRBD1. With the DNA end fitting TRBJ2-7 better, the J assignment may be wrong. CDR1 and CDR2 from the germline V gene are SGHRS and YFSETQ. CDR3 length: 12 amino acids. The CDR3, as DNA: TGCGCCAGCAGCCGACAGGGGATCGAGCAGTACTTC. The encoded protein is CASSRQGIEQYF.

The V gene is TRBV7-8, the J gene TRBJ1-5; D gene unclear. CDR1 is SGHVS and CDR2 is FQNEAQ in the germline V gene. The CDR3 contains 13 residues. Trimming removed 4 bases at V and 0 bases at J, with 4 bases between. The CDR3 DNA is TGTGCCAGCAGCTCCCATAGCAATCAGCCCCAGCATTTT. Amino acids: CASSSHSNQPQHF. Full variable domain (missing parts from reference TRBV7-8 and TRBJ1-5): GAGVSQSPRYKVAKRGQDVALRCDPISGHVSLFWYQQALGQGPEFLTYFQNEAQLDKSGLPSDRFFAERPEGSVSTLKIQRTQQEDSAVYLCASSSHSNQPQHFGDGTRLSIL.

V gene TRBV11-2 combines with J gene TRBJ2-2; 15 nucleotides agree with TRBD2. The CDR3 has 17 residues. The junction had 5 bases not matched to a gene; V was cut back by 5 bases and J by 4 bases. CDR1 is SGHAT and CDR2 is FQNNGV in the germline V gene. This CDR3 is CASSRTSGRAATGELFF. The CDR3 nucleotides are TGTGCCAGCAGCAGGACTAGCGGGAGGGCCGCCACCGGGGAGCTGTTTTTT.

CDR3 sequence reads: CASSPGGAWTEAFF. CDR3 in DNA: TGTGCCAGCAGCCCCGGGGGGGCTTGGACTGAAGCTTTCTTT. The rearrangement links TRBV5-6 to TRBJ1-1; maybe TRBD1 (6 bases). Germline-derived CDR1 and CDR2 are SGHDT and YYEEEE. V was pared by 4 bases and J by 5 bases, with 15 bases between. This CDR3 region has 14 residues.

The chain recombines TRBV5-1 with TRBJ2-5; 14 positions agree with TRBD2. This CDR3 has 16 residues. Per germline, CDR1 SGHRS and CDR2 YFSETQ. The ends lost 4 bases at V and 4 bases at J; junction bases unmatched: 6. CDR3 sequence: CASSLGTSGGPETQYF. The CDR3 DNA is TGCGCCAGCAGCCTCGGGACTAGCGGGGGCCCAGAGACCCAGTACTTC.

Comment on this clone: The germline gene is not matched at one end of the junction; a read error may be the cause. The rearrangement joins TRBV7-7 to TRBJ2-2; D ambiguous. The CDR3 loop spans 13 amino acids. CDR1 is SSHAT, CDR2 FNYEAQ, per germline (reference sequence). CDR3 nucleotides: TGTGCTAGCAGCTTAACTAACACCGGGGAGCTGTTTTTT. This codes for CASSLTNTGELFF.

In DNA, the CDR3 is TGTGCCACCAGCAGAGAAATTGGGGGCTTCAACTATGGCTACACCTTC. Translation: CATSREIGGFNYGYTF. This sequence joins TRBV15 and TRBJ1-2; a possible D gene is TRBD1 (6 bases). The CDR3 loop spans 16 amino acids. Trimming cost V 0 bases and J 2 bases, with 13 bases left between them. Looked up from germline, CDR1 is LNHNV and CDR2 is YYDKDF (reference sequence).

The rearrangement links TRBV4-1 to TRBJ1-1; 7 bases map to TRBD1. The CDR3 has 14 amino acids. From germline, CDR1 is MGHRA and CDR2 YSYEKL. V shed 4 bases, J shed 4 bases, and the junction held 6 bases outside the gene matches. CDR3 sequence (DNA): TGCGCCAGCAGCCTCCTACAGGGGTCCACTGAAGCTTTCTTT. Amino acids: CASSLLQGSTEAFF.

This chain links TRBV19 with TRBJ1-4, with 7 bases matching TRBD1. The CDR3 spans 13 residues. V shed 8 bases and J 5 bases; nucleotides not matched to a gene: 5. The germline CDR1 and CDR2 sequences are LNHDA and SQIVND (reference sequence). CDR3 region: CASGTDANEKLFF. CDR3 nucleotide sequence: TGTGCCAGTGGGACAGACGCAAATGAAAAACTGTTTTTT.

The V and J genes are TRBV6-1 and TRBJ1-5, with D hard to call. Trimming stripped 6 bases from V and 7 bases from J, with 7 bases between. Germline-derived CDR1 and CDR2 are MNHNS and SASEGT. The CDR3 is made up of 11 amino acids. This CDR3 is CASSSLQPQHF. For the CDR3, the DNA is TGTGCCAGCAGCTCGCTACAGCCCCAGCATTTT.

The chain employs TRBV6-1 and TRBJ1-5, with 7 bases matching TRBD1. The CDR3 covers 15 residues. V shed 5 bases and J 2 bases; nucleotides not matched to a gene: 6. Germline lookup yields CDR1 MNHNS and CDR2 SASEGT. The chain's CDR3 is CASSPTGLGNQPQHF. The CDR3 nucleotides are TGTGCCAGCAGTCCGACAGGGTTGGGCAATCAGCCCCAGCATTTT.

The chain has TRBV28 and TRBJ2-5, with a weak D call TRBD1 (6 bases). CDR1 and CDR2 (germline): MDHEN, SYDVKM. V dropped 5 bases and J dropped 1 base, with 14 bases sitting between them. The CDR3 sequence is 15 residues long. The CDR3 DNA is TGTGCCAGCAGTCCCAGGGACATTTTCCAAGAGACCCAGTACTTC. It translates to CASSPRDIFQETQYF. The variable domain in full, completed from reference TRBV28 and TRBJ2-5, reads DVKVTQSSRYLVKRTGEKVFLECVQDMDHENMFWYRQDPGLGLRLIYFSYDVKMKEKGDIPEGYSVSREKKERFSLILESASTNQTSMYLCASSPRDIFQETQYFGPGTRLLVL.

This chain uses TRBV2 with TRBJ1-2; 8 bases agree with TRBD1. V lost 5 bases to trimming and J lost 8 bases; unmatched junction nucleotides: 4. Per the germline V gene, CDR1 is SNHLY and CDR2 is FYNNEI. The CDR3 is made up of 12 amino acids. The CDR3: CASSPTGDGYTF. CDR3 bases: TGTGCCAGCAGTCCGACAGGGGACGGCTACACCTTC.

For this clone: An end of the junction differs from the germline gene, which may be a read error. J is TRBJ2-7 and V is TRBV7-9, with a possible D match to TRBD2 (6 bases). The CDR3 consists of 16 residues. From germline, CDR1 is SEHNR and CDR2 FQNEAQ (reference sequence). CDR3 sequence: CSSSILRDGGSYEQYF. The CDR3 DNA follows: TGTTCCAGCAGCATCTTGAGGGACGGAGGGTCCTACGAGCAGTACTTC.

The rearrangement links TRBV9 to TRBJ1-2; a possible D gene is TRBD1 (6 bases). V shed 4 bases and J shed 7 bases, with 17 bases lying between them. This CDR3 is built from 14 residues. Germline CDR1 and CDR2: SGDLS and YYNGEE. The CDR3 DNA reads as TGTGCCAGCAGCCCCTCGGGGGGGGGCTCTGGCTACACCTTC. It encodes CASSPSGGGSGYTF.

The chain links TRBV10-3 to TRBJ2-7, with D hard to call. This CDR3 has 16 residues. Germline lookup yields CDR1 ENHRY and CDR2 SYGVKD. With 3 bases removed from V and 0 bases from J, the gap between germline ends came to 15 bases. The CDR3 DNA sequence: TGTGCCATCAGTGACCCTACACAGAAGAGCTCCTACGAGCAGTACTTC. The encoded protein is CAISDPTQKSSYEQYF.

This rearrangement joins TRBV28 to TRBJ2-7; 8 bases agree with TRBD2. The CDR3 is made up of 15 amino acids. Unmatched junction bases numbered 13, after V lost 5 bases and J lost 7 bases. CDR1 and CDR2 from the germline V gene are MDHEN and SYDVKM. The DNA for the CDR3 is TGTGCCAGCAGTGCACCGGGACTAGGAGGAGATGAGCAGTACTTC. Protein sequence: CASSAPGLGGDEQYF. The whole variable domain, filled in from reference TRBV28 and TRBJ2-7, reads DVKVTQSSRYLVKRTGEKVFLECVQDMDHENMFWYRQDPGLGLRLIYFSYDVKMKEKGDIPEGYSVSREKKERFSLILESASTNQTSMYLCASSAPGLGGDEQYFGPGTRLTVT.

The chain couples TRBV6-6 to TRBJ1-2; D perhaps matches TRBD1 (6 bases). Germline CDR1 and CDR2: MNHNY and SVGAGI (reference sequence). V lost 2 bases, J lost 4 bases, and 8 bases lay in between. This CDR3 comprises 13 residues. CDR3 nucleotides: TGTGCCAGCAGTTACGGGGACATCTATGGCTACACCTTC. This codes for CASSYGDIYGYTF.